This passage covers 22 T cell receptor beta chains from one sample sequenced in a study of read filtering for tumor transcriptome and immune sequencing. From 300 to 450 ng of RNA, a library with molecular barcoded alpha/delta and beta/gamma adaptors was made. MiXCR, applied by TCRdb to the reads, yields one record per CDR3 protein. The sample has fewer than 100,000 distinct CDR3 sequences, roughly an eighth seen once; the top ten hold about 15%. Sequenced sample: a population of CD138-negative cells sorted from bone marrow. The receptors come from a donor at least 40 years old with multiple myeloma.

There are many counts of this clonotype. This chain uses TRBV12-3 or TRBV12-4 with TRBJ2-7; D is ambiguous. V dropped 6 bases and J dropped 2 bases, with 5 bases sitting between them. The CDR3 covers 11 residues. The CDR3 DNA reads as TGTGCCAGCAGCCATACCTACGAGCAGTACTTC. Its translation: CASSHTYEQYF.

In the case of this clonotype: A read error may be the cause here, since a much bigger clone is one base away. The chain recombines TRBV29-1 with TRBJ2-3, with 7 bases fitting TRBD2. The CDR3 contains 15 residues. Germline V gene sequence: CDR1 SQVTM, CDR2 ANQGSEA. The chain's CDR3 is CSVVTQGGVVDTLYF. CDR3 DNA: TGCAGCGTTGTAACCCAGGGAGGGGTTGTCGATACGCTGTATTTT.

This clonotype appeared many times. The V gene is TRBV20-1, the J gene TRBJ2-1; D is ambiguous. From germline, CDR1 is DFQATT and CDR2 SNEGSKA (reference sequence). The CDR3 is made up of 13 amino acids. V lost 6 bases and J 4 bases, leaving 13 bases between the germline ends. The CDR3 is CSAIVGVYNEQFF. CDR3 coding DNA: TGCAGTGCCATAGTTGGAGTTTACAATGAGCAGTTCTTC.

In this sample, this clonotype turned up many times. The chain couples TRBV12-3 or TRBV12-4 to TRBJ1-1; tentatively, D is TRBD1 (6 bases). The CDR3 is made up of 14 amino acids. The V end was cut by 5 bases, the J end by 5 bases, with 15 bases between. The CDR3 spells CASSKGGAGTEAFF. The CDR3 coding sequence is TGTGCCAGCAGTAAAGGGGGGGCTGGGACTGAAGCTTTCTTT.

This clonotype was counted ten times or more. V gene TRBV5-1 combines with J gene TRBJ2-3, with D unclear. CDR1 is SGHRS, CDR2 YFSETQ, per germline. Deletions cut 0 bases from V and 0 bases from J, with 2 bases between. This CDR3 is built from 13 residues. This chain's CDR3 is CASSLESTDTQYF. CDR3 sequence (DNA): TGCGCCAGCAGCTTGGAGAGCACAGATACGCAGTATTTT.

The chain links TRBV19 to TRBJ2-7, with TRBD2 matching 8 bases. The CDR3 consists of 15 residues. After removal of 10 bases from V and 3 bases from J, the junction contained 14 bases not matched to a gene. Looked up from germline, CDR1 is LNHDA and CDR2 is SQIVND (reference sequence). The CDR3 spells CATREGPSASYEQYF. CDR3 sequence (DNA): TGTGCCACCCGGGAGGGGCCTAGCGCGAGCTACGAGCAGTACTTC.

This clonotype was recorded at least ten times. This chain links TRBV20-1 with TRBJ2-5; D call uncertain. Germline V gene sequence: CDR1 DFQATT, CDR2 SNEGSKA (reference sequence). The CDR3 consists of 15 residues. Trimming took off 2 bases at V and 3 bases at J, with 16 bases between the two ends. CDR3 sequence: CSARIIQWGKETQYF. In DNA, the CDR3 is TGCAGTGCTAGAATTATCCAATGGGGAAAAGAGACCCAGTACTTC.

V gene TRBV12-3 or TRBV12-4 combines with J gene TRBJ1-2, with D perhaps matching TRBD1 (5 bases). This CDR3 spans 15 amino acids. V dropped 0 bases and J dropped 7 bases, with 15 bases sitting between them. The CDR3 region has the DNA TGTGCCAGCAGTTTAGCGTCAGGGAGACGGTTTGGCTACACCTTC. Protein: CASSLASGRRFGYTF.

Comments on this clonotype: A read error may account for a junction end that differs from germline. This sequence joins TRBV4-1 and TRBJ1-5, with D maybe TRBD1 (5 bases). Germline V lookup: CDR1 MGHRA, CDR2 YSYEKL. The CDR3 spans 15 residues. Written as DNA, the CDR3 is TGCGCCAGCAGCCTCAGGGTTGGTAGCAATCAGTCCCAGCATTTT. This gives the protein CASSLRVGSNQSQHF.

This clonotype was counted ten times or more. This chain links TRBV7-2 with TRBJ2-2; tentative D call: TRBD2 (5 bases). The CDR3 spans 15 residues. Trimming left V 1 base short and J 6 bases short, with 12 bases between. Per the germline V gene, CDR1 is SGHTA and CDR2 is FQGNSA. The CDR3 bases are TGTGCCAGCAGCTTAGGAGGGAGTAGCGCCGGGGAGCTGTTTTTT. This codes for CASSLGGSSAGELFF.

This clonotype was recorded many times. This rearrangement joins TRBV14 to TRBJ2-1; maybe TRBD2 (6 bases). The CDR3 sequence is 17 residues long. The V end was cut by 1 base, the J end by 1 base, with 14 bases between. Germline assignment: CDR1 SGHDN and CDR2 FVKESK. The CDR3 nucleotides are TGTGCCAGCAGCCAAGGAGGCCTAGCGTTTTCCTACAATGAGCAGTTCTTC. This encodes CASSQGGLAFSYNEQFF.

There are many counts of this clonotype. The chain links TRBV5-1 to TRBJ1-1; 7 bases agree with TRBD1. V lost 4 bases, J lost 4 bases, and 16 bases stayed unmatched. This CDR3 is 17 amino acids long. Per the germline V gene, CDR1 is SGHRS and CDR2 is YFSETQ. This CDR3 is CASSPGEGAQAGTEAFF. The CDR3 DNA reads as TGCGCCAGCAGCCCCGGGGAGGGGGCTCAGGCTGGCACTGAAGCTTTCTTT.

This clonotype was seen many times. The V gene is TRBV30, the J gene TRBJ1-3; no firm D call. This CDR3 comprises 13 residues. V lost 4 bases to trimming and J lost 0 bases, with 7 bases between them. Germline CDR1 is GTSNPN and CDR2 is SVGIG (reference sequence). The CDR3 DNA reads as TGTGCCTGGAACCGAAACTCTGGAAACACCATATATTTT. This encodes CAWNRNSGNTIYF.

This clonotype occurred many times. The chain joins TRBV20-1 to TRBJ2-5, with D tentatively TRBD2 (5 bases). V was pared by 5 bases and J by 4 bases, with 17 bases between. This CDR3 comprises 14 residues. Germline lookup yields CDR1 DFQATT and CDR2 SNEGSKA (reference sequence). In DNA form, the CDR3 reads TGCAGTGCTCCCCACGAGGGTACGAGAGAGACCCAGTACTTC. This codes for CSAPHEGTRETQYF.

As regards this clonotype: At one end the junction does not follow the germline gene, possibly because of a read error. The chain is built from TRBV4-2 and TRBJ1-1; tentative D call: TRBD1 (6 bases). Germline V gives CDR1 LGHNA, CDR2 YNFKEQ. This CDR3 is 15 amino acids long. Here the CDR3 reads CASSQEGGWLSEAFF. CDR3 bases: TGCGCCAGCAGCCAAGAGGGGGGATGGCTCTCTGAAGCTTTCTTT.

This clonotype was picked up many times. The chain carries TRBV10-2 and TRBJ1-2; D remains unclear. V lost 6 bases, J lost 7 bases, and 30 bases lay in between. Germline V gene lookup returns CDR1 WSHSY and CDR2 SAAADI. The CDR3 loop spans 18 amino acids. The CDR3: CASSSLPTHYYPDSGYTF. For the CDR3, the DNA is TGCGCCAGCAGCTCCCTCCCGACACATTACTATCCTGACTCTGGCTACACCTTC.

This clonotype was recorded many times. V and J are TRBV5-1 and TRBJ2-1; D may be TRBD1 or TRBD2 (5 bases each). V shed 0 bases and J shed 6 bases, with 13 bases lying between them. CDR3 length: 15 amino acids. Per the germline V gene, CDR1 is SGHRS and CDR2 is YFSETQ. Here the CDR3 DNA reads TGCGCCAGCAGCTTGGCCGAGGGGTGGGGCAATGAGCAGTTCTTC. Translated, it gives CASSLAEGWGNEQFF.

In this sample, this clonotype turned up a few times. CDR3 nucleotides: TGCGCCAGCACTGGGGGCCCAGGGGATACGCAGTATTTT. Its protein product is CASTGGPGDTQYF. The chain links TRBV10-1 to TRBJ2-3; D is perhaps TRBD1 (6 bases). V lost 7 bases to trimming and J lost 6 bases, with 14 bases between them. CDR3 length: 13 residues. Germline CDR1 is WNHNN and CDR2 is SYGVQD (reference sequence).

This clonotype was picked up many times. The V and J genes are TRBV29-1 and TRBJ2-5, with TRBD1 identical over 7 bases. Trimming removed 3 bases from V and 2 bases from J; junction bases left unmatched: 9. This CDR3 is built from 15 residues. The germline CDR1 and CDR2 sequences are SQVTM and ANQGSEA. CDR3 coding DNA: TGCAGCGTTGATCGCACAGGGGCTGGGCAAGAGACCCAGTACTTC. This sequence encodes CSVDRTGAGQETQYF.

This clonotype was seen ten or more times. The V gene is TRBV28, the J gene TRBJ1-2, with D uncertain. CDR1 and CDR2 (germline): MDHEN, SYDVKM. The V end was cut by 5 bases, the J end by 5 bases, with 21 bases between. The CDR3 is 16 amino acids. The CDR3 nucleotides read TGTGCCAGCAGTCCACTTAGTCTACTTAGAGCTTATGGCTACACCTTC. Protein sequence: CASSPLSLLRAYGYTF.

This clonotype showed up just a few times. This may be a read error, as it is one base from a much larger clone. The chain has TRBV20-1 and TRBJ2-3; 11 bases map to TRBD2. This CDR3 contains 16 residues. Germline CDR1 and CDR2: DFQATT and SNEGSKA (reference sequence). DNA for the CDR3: TGCAGTGCTAGAGATTTCACTAGCGGGAGAACAGATACGCGGTATTTT. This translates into CSARDFTSGRTDTRYF.

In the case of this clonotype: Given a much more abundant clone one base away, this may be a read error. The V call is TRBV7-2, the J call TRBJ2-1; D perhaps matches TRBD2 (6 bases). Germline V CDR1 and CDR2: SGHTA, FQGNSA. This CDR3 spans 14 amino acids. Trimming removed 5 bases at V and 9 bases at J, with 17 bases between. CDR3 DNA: TGTGCCAGCAGCGGAGAGCGACTAGAAAGTGAGCAGTTCTTC. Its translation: CASSGERLESEQFF.